The clone carrying this T cell receptor beta chain was found many times. Molecules of cDNA were individually given unique molecular identifiers that were attached to them. In TCRdb, the 5' RACE reads were re-called with MiXCR into one record per CDR3 protein. The sample has 46,000 or so distinct CDR3 sequences; 4% to 4.5% are singletons. This specimen belongs to a study of early T cells in non-severe SARS-CoV-2 infection. Germline V gives CDR1 SGHAT, CDR2 FQNNGV. This CDR3 is 15 amino acids long. V lost 4 bases and J lost 8; bases outside the gene matches: 11. This receptor was identified in an adult who was a healthcare worker with PCR-confirmed SARS-CoV-2 infection or an uninfected control (not recorded which). The specimen was whole blood. The rearrangement links TRBV11-2 to TRBJ1-2, with 9 bases lining up with TRBD1. The CDR3 DNA reads TGTGCCAGCAGCTCCACAGGGGGCGCGGTTGGAGGCTACACCTTC. This encodes CASSSTGGAVGGYTF. Filled out from reference TRBV11-2 and TRBJ1-2, the complete variable domain reads EAGVAQSPRYKIIEKRQSVAFWCNPISGHATLYWYQQILGQGPKLLIQFQNNGVVDDSQLPKDRFSAERLKGVDSTLKIQPAKLEDSAVYLCASSSTGGAVGGYTFGSGTRLTVV.